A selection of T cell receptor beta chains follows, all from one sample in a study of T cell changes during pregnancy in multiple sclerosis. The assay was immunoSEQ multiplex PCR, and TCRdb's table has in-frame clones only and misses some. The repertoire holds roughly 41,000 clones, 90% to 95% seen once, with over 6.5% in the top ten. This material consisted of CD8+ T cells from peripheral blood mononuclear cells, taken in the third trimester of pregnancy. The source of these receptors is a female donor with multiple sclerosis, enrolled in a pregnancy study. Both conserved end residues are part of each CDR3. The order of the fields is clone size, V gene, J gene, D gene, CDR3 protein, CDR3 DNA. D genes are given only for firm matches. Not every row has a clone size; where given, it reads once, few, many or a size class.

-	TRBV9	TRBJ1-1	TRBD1	CASSVEGTANVNTEAFF	TGTGCCAGCAGCGTAGAGGGGACAGCAAACGTCAACACTGAAGCTTTCTTT
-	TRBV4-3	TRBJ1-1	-	CASSQDQKRQVDTEAFF	TGCGCCAGCAGCCAAGATCAGAAGAGACAGGTCGACACTGAAGCTTTCTTT
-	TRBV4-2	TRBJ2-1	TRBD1	CASSQDWIPGTGDYNEQFF	TGTGCCAGCAGCCAAGATTGGATCCCCGGGACAGGGGATTACAATGAGCAGTTCTTC
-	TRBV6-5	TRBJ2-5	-	CASSSGLIQETQYF	TGTGCCAGCAGTTCGGGACTTATACAAGAGACCCAGTACTTC
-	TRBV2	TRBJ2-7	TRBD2	CASIPGTSTYEQYF	TGTGCCAGCATTCCCGGGACTAGCACTTACGAGCAGTACTTC
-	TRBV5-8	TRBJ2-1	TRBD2	CASSSETSGRLDEQFF	TGTGCCAGCAGCTCTGAAACTAGCGGGAGGTTAGATGAGCAGTTCTTC
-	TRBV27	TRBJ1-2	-	CASSVGQNYGYTF	TGTGCCAGCAGTGTCGGACAGAACTATGGCTACACCTTC
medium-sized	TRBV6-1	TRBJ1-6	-	CASSEVTDGNSPLHF	TGTGCCAGCAGTGAAGTAACAGATGGTAATTCACCCCTCCACTTT
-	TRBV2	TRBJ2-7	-	CASSGGDDLYEQYF	TGTGCCAGCAGTGGGGGGGACGACCTCTACGAGCAGTACTTC
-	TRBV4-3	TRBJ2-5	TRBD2	CASSQDAGVQETQYF	TGCGCCAGCAGCCAAGATGCGGGGGTCCAAGAGACCCAGTACTTC
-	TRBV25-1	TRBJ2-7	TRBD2	CASSGGTSGSEQYF	TGTGCCAGCAGTGGTGGGACTAGCGGGAGTGAGCAGTACTTC
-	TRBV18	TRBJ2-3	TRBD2	CASSPSFKTGGGTDTQYF	TGTGCCAGCTCACCATCTTTCAAAACGGGGGGAGGCACAGATACGCAGTATTTT
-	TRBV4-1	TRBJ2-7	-	CASSQGQGVGGYEQYF	TGCGCCAGCAGCCAAGGTCAGGGGGTCGGGGGATACGAGCAGTACTTC
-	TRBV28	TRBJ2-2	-	CASSFWRENTGELFF	TGTGCCAGCAGTTTCTGGCGGGAGAACACCGGGGAGCTGTTTTTT
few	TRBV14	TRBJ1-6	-	CASSQDQGSPLHF	TGTGCCAGCAGCCAAGATCAGGGTTCACCCCTCCACTTT
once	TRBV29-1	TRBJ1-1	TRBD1	CSVELRGMNTEAFF	TGCAGCGTTGAACTCAGGGGGATGAACACTGAAGCTTTCTTT
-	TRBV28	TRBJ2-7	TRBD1	CASSTIRDRPYEQYF	TGTGCCAGCAGTACGATCCGGGACAGGCCCTACGAGCAGTACTTC
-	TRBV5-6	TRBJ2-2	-	CASSPVIAGELFF	TGTGCCAGCAGCCCGGTTATTGCTGGGGAGCTGTTTTTT
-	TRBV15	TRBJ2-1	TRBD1	CATIPTGGKDNEQFF	TGTGCCACCATCCCGACAGGGGGCAAGGACAATGAGCAGTTCTTC
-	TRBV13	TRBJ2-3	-	CASSHKDTQYF	TGTGCCAGCAGCCACAAAGATACGCAGTATTTT
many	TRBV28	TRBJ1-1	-	CASAVGGNTEAFF	TGTGCCAGCGCCGTGGGGGGGAACACTGAAGCTTTCTTT
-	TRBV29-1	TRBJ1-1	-	CSVCEYEAFF	TGCAGCGTTTGCGAGTATGAAGCTTTCTTT
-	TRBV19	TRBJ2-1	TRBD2	CACQGTSGRGEQFF	TGTGCCTGTCAAGGGACTAGCGGGAGGGGTGAGCAGTTCTTC
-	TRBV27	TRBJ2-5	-	CASSYSGTPNQETQYF	TGTGCCAGCAGTTACTCAGGGACACCGAACCAAGAGACCCAGTACTTC
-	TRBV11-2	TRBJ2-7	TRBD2	CASRPGTSGSVDEQYF	TGTGCCAGCAGGCCTGGGACTAGCGGGAGTGTTGACGAGCAGTACTTC
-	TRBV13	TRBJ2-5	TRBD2	CASSPGLAGQETQYF	TGTGCCAGCAGCCCGGGACTAGCGGGTCAAGAGACCCAGTACTTC
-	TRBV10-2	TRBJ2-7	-	CASMNETLWEQYF	TGCGCCAGCATGAACGAGACTTTGTGGGAGCAGTACTTC
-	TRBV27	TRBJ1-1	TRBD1	CASSWTGGTEAFF	TGTGCCAGCAGTTGGACAGGGGGCACTGAAGCTTTCTTT
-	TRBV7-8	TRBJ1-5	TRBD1	CASSPTGQGRQPQHF	TGTGCCAGCAGCCCCACTGGACAGGGACGACAGCCCCAGCATTTT
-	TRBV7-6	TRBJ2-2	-	CATLGGTGRTNTGELFF	TGTGCCACCCTAGGAGGGACGGGAAGAACGAACACCGGGGAGCTGTTTTTT
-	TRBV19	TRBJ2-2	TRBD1	CAAATGAYTGELFF	TGTGCCGCGGCCACAGGGGCCTACACCGGGGAGCTGTTTTTT
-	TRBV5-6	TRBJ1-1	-	CASSLSAATEAFF	TGTGCCAGCAGCTTATCGGCGGCCACTGAAGCTTTCTTT
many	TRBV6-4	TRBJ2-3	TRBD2	CASSVAGGTDTQYF	TGTGCCAGCAGTGTCGCGGGGGGCACAGATACGCAGTATTTT
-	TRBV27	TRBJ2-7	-	CASSPAPYLRSSYEQYF	TGTGCCAGCAGCCCTGCCCCGTACCTTAGAAGCTCCTACGAGCAGTACTTC
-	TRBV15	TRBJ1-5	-	CATSRAGEGVQPQHF	TGTGCCACCAGCAGAGCAGGTGAGGGTGTTCAGCCCCAGCATTTT
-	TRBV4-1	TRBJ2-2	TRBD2	CASSQDLEREGTGELFF	TGCGCCAGCAGCCAAGATCTGGAGCGGGAGGGTACCGGGGAGCTGTTTTTT
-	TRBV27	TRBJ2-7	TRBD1	CASSLSRGQAYEQYF	TGTGCCAGCAGTTTATCCCGGGGACAGGCTTACGAGCAGTACTTC
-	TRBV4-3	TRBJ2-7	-	CASSQDRGGHEQYF	TGCGCCAGCAGCCAAGACCGTGGAGGGCACGAGCAGTACTTC
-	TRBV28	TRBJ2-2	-	CASSPMDSEFTGELFF	TGTGCCAGCAGCCCAATGGACAGCGAGTTCACCGGGGAGCTGTTTTTT
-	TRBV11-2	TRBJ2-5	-	CASSFLSSQYF	TGTGCCAGCAGCTTCCTTAGCTCCCAGTACTTC
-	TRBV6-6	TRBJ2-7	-	CASSYSSSETGYEQYF	TGTGCCAGCAGTTACTCGAGTTCGGAGACCGGTTACGAGCAGTACTTC
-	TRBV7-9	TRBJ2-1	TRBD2	CASSEIRRGGDEQFF	TGTGCCAGCAGCGAGATACGGCGGGGGGGCGATGAGCAGTTCTTC
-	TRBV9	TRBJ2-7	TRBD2	CASSPRTSASYEQYF	TGTGCCAGCAGCCCCCGAACTAGCGCCTCCTACGAGCAGTACTTC
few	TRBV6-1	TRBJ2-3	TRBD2	CASSEFGGTGSDTQYF	TGTGCCAGCAGTGAATTCGGGGGGACGGGATCGGATACGCAGTATTTT
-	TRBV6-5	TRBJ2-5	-	CASRREYQETQYF	TGTGCCAGCCGCCGAGAGTACCAAGAGACCCAGTACTTC
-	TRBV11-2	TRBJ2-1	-	CASTEGGEQFF	TGTGCCAGCACAGAAGGAGGTGAGCAGTTCTTC
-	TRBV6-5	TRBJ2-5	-	CASGGTDQETQYF	TGTGCCAGCGGAGGGACAGACCAAGAGACCCAGTACTTC
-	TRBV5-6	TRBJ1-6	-	CASSLLLNRSSYNSPLHF	TGTGCCAGCAGCCTTCTTCTTAACCGGAGCTCCTATAATTCACCCCTCCACTTT
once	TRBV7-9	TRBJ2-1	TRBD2	CASSFSSGIYNEQFF	TGTGCCAGCAGCTTTAGTAGCGGGATCTACAATGAGCAGTTCTTC